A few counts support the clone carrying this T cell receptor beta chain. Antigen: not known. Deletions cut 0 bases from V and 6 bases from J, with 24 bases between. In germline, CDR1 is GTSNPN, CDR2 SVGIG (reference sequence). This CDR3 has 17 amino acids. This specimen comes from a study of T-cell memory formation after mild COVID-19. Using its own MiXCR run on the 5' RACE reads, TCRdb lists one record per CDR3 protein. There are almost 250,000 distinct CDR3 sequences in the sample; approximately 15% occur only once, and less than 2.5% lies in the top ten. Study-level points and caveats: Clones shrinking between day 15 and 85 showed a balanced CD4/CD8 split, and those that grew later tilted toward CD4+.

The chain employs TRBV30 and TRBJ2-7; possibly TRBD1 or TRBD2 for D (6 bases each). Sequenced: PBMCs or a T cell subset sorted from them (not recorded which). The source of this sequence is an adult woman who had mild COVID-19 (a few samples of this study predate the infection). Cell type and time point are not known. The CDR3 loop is CAWSVFRGRGLLGEQYF. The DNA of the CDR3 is TGTGCCTGGAGTGTGTTCCGGGGGCGAGGGCTTCTTGGCGAGCAGTACTTC.